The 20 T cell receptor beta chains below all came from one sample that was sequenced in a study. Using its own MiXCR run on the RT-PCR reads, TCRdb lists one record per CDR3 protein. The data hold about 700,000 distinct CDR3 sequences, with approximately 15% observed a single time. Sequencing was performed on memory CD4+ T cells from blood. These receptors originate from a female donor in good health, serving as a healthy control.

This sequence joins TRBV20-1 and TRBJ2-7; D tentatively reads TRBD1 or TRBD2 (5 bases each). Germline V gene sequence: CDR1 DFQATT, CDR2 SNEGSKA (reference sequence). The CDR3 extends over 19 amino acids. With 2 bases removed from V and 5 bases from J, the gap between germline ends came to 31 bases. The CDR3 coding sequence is TGCAGTGCTAGATCAGCGCGACAGCCCGGGGATAGCGTCTTTCACGAGCAGTACTTC. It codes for CSARSARQPGDSVFHEQYF.

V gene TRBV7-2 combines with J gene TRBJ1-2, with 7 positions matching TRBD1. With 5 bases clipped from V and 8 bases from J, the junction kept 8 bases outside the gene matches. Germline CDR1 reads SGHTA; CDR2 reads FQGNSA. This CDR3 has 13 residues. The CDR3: CASSPQGVQGYTF. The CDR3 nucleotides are TGTGCCAGCAGCCCCCAGGGGGTACAAGGCTACACCTTC.

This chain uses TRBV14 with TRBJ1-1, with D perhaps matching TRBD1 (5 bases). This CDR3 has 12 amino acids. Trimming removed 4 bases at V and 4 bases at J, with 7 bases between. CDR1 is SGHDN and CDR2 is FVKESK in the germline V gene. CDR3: CASSLQVTEAFF. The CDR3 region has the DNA TGTGCCAGCAGCCTACAGGTCACTGAAGCTTTCTTT.

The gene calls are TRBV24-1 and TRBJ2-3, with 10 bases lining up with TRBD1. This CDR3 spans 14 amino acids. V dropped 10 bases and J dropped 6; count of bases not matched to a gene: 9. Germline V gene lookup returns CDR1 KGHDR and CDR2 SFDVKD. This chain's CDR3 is CATTGTGARDTQYF. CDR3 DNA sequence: TGTGCCACGACCGGGACAGGGGCGAGGGATACGCAGTATTTT.

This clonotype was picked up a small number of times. CDR3 DNA sequence: TGTGCCAGCTCACCAATGGACGTCCCTGGGGGGGGTGAGCAGTTCTTC. Translation: CASSPMDVPGGGEQFF. The chain employs TRBV18 and TRBJ2-1; TRBD2 aligns across 7 bases. The CDR3 consists of 16 residues. From germline, CDR1 is KGHSH and CDR2 LQKENI. V gave up 2 bases and J gave up 9 bases; unmatched junction bases: 13.

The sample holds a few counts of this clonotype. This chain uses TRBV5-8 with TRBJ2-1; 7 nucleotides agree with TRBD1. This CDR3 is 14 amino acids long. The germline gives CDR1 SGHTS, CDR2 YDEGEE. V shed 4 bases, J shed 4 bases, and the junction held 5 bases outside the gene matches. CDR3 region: CASSVGTVYNEQFF. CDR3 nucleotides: TGTGCCAGCAGCGTGGGGACAGTTTACAATGAGCAGTTCTTC.

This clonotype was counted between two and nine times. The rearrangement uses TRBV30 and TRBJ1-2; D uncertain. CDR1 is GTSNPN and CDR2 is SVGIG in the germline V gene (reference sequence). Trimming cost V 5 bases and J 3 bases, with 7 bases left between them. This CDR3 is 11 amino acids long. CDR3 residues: CAWARYYGYTF. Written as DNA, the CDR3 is TGTGCCTGGGCGAGGTACTATGGCTACACCTTC.

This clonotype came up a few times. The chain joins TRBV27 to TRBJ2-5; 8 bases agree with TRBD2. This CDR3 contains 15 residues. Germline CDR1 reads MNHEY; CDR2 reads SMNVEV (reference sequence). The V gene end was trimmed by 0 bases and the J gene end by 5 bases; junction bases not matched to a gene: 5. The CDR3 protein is CASSLSGGRWETQYF. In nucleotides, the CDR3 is TGTGCCAGCAGTTTATCGGGCGGGAGGTGGGAGACCCAGTACTTC.

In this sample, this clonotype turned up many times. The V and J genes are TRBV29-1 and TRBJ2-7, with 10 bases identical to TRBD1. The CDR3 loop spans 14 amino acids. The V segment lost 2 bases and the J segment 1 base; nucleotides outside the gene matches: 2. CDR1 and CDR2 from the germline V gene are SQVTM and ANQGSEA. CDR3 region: CSVERTGGSYEQYF. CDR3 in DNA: TGCAGCGTTGAACGGACAGGGGGGTCCTACGAGCAGTACTTC.

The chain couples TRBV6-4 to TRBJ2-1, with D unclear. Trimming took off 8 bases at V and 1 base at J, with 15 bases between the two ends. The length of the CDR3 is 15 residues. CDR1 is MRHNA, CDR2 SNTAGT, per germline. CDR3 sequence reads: CASYNITESYNEQFF. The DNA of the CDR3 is TGTGCCAGCTACAATATCACTGAATCCTACAATGAGCAGTTCTTC.

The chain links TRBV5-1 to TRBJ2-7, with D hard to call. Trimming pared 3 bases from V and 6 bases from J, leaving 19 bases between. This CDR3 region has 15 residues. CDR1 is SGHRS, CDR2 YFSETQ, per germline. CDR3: CASSYQTGTMGEQYF. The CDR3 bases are TGCGCCAGCAGCTACCAAACGGGCACAATGGGCGAGCAGTACTTC.

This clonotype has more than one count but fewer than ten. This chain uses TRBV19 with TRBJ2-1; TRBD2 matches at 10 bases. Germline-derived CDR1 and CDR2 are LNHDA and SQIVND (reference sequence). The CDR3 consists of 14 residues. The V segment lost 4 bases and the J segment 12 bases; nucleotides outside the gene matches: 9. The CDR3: CASSRWLAGEAQFF. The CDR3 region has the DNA TGTGCCAGTAGTAGGTGGCTAGCGGGAGAGGCGCAGTTCTTC. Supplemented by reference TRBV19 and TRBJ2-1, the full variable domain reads DGGITQSPKYLFRKEGQNVTLSCEQNLNHDAMYWYRQDPGQGLRLIYYSQIVNDFQKGDIAEGYSVSREKKESFPLTVTSAQKNPTAFYLCASSRWLAGEAQFFGPGTRLTVL.

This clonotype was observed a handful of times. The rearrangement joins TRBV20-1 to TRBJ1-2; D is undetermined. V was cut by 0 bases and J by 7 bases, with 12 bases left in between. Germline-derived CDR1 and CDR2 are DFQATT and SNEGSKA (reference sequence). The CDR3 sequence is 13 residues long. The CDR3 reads CSAREYTSGGYTF. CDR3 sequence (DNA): TGCAGTGCTAGAGAGTATACATCCGGTGGCTACACCTTC.

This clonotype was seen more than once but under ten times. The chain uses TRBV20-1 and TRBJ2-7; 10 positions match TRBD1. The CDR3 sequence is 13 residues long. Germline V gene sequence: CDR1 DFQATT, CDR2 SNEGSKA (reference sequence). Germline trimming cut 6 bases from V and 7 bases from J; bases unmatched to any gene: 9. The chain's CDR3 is CSAPDRGVLEQYF. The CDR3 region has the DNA TGCAGTGCGCCGGACAGGGGGGTCTTGGAGCAGTACTTC.

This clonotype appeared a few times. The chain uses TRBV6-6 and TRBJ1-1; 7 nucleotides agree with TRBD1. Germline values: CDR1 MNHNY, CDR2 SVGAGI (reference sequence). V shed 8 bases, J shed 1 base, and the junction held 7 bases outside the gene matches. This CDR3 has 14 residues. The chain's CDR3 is CASWVEGANTEAFF. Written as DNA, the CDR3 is TGTGCCAGCTGGGTGGAGGGGGCGAACACTGAAGCTTTCTTT.

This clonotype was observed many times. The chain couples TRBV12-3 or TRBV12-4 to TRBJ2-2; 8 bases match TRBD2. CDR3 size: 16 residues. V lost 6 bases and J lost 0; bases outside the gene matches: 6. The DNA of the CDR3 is TGTGCCAGCAGGGGACCGGGACTAGCGAACACCGGGGAGCTGTTTTTT. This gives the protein CASRGPGLANTGELFF.

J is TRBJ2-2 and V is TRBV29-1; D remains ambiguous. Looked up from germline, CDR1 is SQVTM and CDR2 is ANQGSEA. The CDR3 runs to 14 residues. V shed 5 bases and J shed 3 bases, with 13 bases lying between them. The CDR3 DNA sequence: TGCAGCGTTAAGGCCGGGCAGGACACCGGGGAGCTGTTTTTT. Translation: CSVKAGQDTGELFF.

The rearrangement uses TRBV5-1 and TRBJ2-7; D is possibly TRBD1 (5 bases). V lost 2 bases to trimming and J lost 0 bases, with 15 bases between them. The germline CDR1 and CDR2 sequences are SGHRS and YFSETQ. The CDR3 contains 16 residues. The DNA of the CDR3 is TGCGCCAGCAGCTTAAGACCAGGACAAGGCTCCTACGAGCAGTACTTC. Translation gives CASSLRPGQGSYEQYF. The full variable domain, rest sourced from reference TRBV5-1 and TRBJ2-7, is KAGVTQTPRYLIKTRGQQVTLSCSPISGHRSVSWYQQTPGQGLQFLFEYFSETQRNKGNFPGRFSGRQFSNSRSEMNVSTLELGDSALYLCASSLRPGQGSYEQYFGPGTRLTVT.

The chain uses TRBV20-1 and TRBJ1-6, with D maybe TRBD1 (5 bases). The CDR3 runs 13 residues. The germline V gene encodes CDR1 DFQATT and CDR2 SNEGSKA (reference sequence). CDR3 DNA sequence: TGCGGGGCATTAGGGGATGGTAATTCACCCCTCCACTTT. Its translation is CGALGDGNSPLHF.

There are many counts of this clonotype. The CDR3 spells CASSLVPSGNHYNEQFF. The CDR3 DNA is TGCGCCAGCAGCTTGGTGCCTAGCGGGAACCACTACAATGAGCAGTTCTTC. V usage is TRBV5-1 and J usage is TRBJ2-1, with 9 bases lining up with TRBD2. The germline CDR1 and CDR2 sequences are SGHRS and YFSETQ. CDR3 length equals 17 residues. Germline trimming cut 0 bases from V and 3 bases from J; bases unmatched to any gene: 7. The full variable domain, with the rest looked up from reference TRBV5-1 and TRBJ2-1, is KAGVTQTPRYLIKTRGQQVTLSCSPISGHRSVSWYQQTPGQGLQFLFEYFSETQRNKGNFPGRFSGRQFSNSRSEMNVSTLELGDSALYLCASSLVPSGNHYNEQFFGPGTRLTVL.